The clone carrying this T cell receptor (beta chain) was picked up a small number of times. This record comes from a study of patients and donors after allogeneic stem cell transplantation. The CDR3 runs to 15 residues. Germline assignment: CDR1 MNHNY and CDR2 SVGAGI (reference sequence). V was cut by 0 bases and J by 4 bases, with 12 bases left in between. Each CDR3 protein is one row after TCRdb ran MiXCR on the RT-PCR reads. The sample includes 160,000 or so distinct CDR3 sequences, approximately 24% of them seen just once. The source of this sequence is a human donor who was either an allogeneic HSCT recipient or a stem cell or donor lymphocyte infusion donor (not recorded which). It is not recorded whose cells these are; they may come from a transplant donor. Sequencing was performed on blood, either unsorted or a sorted T cell fraction (not recorded which). This sequence joins TRBV6-6 and TRBJ1-2; D remains ambiguous. DNA for the CDR3: TGTGCCAGCAGTTACTCAGGGCCCCAATTCTATGGCTACACCTTC. Translation: CASSYSGPQFYGYTF.